This section outlines one T cell receptor (beta chain) sequence together with its context. What antigen it recognizes has not been identified. No base quality values were provided; no much bigger clone lies one nucleotide off. The time point label, read with the paper, signifies: baseline, week 1 (first vaccination visit). This specimen's treatment or condition label, per the study, means: pre-vaccination baseline after standard-of-care therapy. Donors had newly diagnosed WHO grade 3 or 4 IDH1-mutant astrocytomas with loss of nuclear ATRX. The samples were drawn from NOA16, a multicentre, single-arm, open-label phase I trial in Germany that tested a mutant IDH1 peptide vaccine in humans for the first time. For immunogenicity testing, the blood drawn at visit V03 was used as the baseline sample. Genomic DNA for TCRB sequencing was isolated from EDTA blood with the DNeasy Blood and Tissue Kit. This entry comes from a study of a mutant IDH1 vaccine in newly diagnosed glioma (TCRdb year 2021). Study-level background: Of the 25 to 35 treated patients, 62.5% were male and roughly 40% were female, and a mean age of roughly 40 years was recorded. Prior to enrollment, patients had been given standard therapy consisting of radiotherapy alone, temozolomide alone, or radiochemotherapy with temozolomide, with the combination given to most patients. Six visits were used for peripheral blood collection: V03 (baseline), V05, V07, V10, V12 and V13. Longitudinal TCRB deep sequencing was performed for 20 to 25 treated patients wherever samples were available for exploratory analyses. What the work shows at the level of the full study, not this receptor alone: Across multiple MHC alleles, vaccine-induced immune responses were seen in 90% to 95% of patients. Selection of PBMC samples for TCRB deep sequencing was based on availability. The authors stated that sample limitations prevented analyses of patient blood samples from being reproduced. Pseudoprogression appeared unrelated to alterations in the top peripheral T cell clonotypes detected by TCRB sequencing.

After removal of 5 bases from V and 0 bases from J, the junction retains 6 bases not matched to a gene. The germline V gene (reference sequence) provides CDR1 LNHDA and CDR2 SQIVND. The CDR3, from cysteine to phenylalanine, totals 15 residues. Kept here is only the CDR3 DNA, which spans 45 bases and is read in frame from base 1. Preparation of the library involved the immunoSEQ multiplex PCR assay. Following the manufacturer's protocol, the hsTCRB Kit was used to amplify rearranged TCR beta chain sequences. An Illumina MiSeq was used to sequence the TCRB libraries. From the authors' description of their analysis: The proprietary platform of the kit vendor was used for demultiplexing, trimming and gene mapping. In TCRdb, the immuneACCESS table is reduced to in-frame sequences with V and J assigned. These tables do not hold every clone; where another copy was compared, an unresolved V gene accounts for under half, and the others remain unexplained. V, J and clone size derive from that table, while D and trimming were established from the DNA sequence. The table for this sample lists about 59,000 clones; 75% to 95% of them were counted only once. The ten largest clonotypes hold roughly 2.5% of the sample.

The chain joins TRBV19 to TRBJ1-1; 7 of the junction bases match TRBD1. This sample comprised PBMCs, obtained from a glioma patient treated with radiotherapy, temozolomide or both. The TCR originated in a man aged 50-60 years with glioma. The sequenced DNA is TGTGCCAGTAGTTCACAGGGGCGATTGAACACTGAAGCTTTCTTT. It codes for CASSSQGRLNTEAFF.